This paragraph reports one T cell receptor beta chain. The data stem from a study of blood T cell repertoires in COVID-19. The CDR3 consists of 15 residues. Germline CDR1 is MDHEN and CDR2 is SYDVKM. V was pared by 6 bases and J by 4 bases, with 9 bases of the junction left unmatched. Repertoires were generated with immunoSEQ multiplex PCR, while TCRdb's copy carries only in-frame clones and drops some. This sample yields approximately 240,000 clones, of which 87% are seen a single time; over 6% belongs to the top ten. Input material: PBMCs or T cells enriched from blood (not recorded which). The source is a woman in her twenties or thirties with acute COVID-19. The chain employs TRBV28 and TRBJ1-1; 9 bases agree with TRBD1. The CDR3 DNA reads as TGTGCCAGCAGCCAACCGGGACAGGGTGTCACTGAAGCTTTCTTT. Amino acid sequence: CASSQPGQGVTEAFF. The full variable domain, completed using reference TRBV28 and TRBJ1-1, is DVKVTQSSRYLVKRTGEKVFLECVQDMDHENMFWYRQDPGLGLRLIYFSYDVKMKEKGDIPEGYSVSREKKERFSLILESASTNQTSMYLCASSQPGQGVTEAFFGQGTRLTVV.